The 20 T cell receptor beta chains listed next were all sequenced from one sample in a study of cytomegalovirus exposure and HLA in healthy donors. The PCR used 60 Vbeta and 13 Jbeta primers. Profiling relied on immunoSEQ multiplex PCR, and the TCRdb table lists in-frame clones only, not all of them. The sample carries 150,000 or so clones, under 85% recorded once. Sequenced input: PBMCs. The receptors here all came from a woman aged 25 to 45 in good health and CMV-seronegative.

The CDR3, as DNA: TGTGCCAGCAGCTTAGGTTCGGGGGATACTTCACCCCTCCACTTT. This gives the protein CASSLGSGDTSPLHF. The chain combines TRBV7-9 with TRBJ1-6; weak D call: TRBD1 (5 bases). The length of the CDR3 is 15 residues. The germline V gene has CDR1 SEHNR and CDR2 FQNEAQ (reference sequence). The germline V and J ends were trimmed by 1 base and 9 bases, with 13 bases remaining between them. Based on the CDR3 plus reference TRBV7-9 and TRBJ1-6, the full variable domain is DTGVSQNPRHKITKRGQNVTFRCDPISEHNRLYWYRQTLGQGPEFLTYFQNEAQLEKSRLLSDRFSAERPKGSFSTLEIQRTEQGDSAMYLCASSLGSGDTSPLHFGNGTRLTVT.

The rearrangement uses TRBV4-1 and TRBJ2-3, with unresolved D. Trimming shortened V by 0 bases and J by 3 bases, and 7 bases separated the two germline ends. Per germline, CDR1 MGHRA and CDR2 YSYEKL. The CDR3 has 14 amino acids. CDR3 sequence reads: CASSQEQTTDTQYF. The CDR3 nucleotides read TGCGCCAGCAGCCAAGAACAGACGACAGATACGCAGTATTTT.

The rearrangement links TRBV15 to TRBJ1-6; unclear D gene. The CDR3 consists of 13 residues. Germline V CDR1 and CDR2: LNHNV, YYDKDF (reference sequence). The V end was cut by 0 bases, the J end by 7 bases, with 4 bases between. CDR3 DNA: TGTGCCACCAGCAGAGACCCAAATTCACCCCTCCACTTT. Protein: CATSRDPNSPLHF.

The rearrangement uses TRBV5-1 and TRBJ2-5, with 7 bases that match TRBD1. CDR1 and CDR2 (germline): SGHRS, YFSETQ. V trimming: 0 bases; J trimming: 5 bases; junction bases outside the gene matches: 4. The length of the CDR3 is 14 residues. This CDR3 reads CASSLEGGRETQYF. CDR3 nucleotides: TGCGCCAGCAGCTTGGAAGGGGGCCGGGAGACCCAGTACTTC.

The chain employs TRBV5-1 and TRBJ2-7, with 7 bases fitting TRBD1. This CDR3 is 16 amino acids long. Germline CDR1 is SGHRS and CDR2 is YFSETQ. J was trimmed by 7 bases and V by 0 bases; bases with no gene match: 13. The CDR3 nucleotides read TGCGCCAGCAGCTTGGATCGTGCGCGAGGGACAGCAGAGCAGTACTTC. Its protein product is CASSLDRARGTAEQYF.

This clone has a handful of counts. The CDR3 bases are TGTGCCAGCAGCTCTGACAGGGTAATTGGAAAACTGTTTTTT. Its protein is CASSSDRVIGKLFF. The V and J genes are TRBV5-4 and TRBJ1-4; 7 bases align to TRBD1. V shed 3 bases, J shed 10 bases, and the junction held 9 bases outside the gene matches. The germline V gene has CDR1 SGHNT and CDR2 YYREEE (reference sequence). This CDR3 is 14 amino acids long.

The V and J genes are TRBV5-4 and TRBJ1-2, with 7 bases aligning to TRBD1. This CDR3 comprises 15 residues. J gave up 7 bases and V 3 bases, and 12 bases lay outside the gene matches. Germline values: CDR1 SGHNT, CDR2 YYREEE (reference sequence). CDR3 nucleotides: TGTGCCAGCAGCTCCAGGGGGATTTTCTCATCTGGCTACACCTTC. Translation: CASSSRGIFSSGYTF.

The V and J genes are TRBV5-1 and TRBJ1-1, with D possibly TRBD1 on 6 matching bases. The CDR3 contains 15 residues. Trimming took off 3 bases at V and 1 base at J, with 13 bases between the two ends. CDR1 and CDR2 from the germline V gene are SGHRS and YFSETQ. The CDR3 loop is CASSWGGGQNTEAFF. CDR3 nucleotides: TGCGCCAGCAGCTGGGGAGGGGGGCAGAACACTGAAGCTTTCTTT.

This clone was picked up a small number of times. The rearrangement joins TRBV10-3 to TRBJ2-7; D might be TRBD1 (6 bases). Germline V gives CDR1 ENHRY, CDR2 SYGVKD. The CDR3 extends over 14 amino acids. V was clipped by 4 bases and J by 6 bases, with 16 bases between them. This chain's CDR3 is CAISGQVAGSEQYF. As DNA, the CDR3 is TGTGCCATCAGTGGACAGGTTGCGGGTAGCGAGCAGTACTTC.

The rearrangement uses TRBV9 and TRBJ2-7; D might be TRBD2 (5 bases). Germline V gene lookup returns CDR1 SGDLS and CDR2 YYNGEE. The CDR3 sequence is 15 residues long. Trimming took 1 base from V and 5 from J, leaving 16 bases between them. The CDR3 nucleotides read TGTGCCAGCAGCGTAACCCCGAGGTGGACTGACGAGCAGTACTTC. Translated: CASSVTPRWTDEQYF.

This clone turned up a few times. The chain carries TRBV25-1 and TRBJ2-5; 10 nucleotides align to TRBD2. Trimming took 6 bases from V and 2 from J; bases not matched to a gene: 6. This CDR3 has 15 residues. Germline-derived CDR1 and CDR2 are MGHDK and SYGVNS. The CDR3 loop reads CASRRTSGAQETQYF. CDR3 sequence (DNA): TGTGCCAGCAGAAGGACTAGCGGTGCGCAAGAGACCCAGTACTTC.

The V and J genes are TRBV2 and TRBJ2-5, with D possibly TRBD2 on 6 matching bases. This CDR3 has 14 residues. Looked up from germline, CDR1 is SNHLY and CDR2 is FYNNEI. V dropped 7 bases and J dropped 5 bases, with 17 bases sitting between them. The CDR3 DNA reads TGTGCCAGCATGAGAAGGGTTGGGGGGGAGACCCAGTACTTC. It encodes CASMRRVGGETQYF. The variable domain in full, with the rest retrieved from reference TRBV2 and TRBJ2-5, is EPEVTQTPSHQVTQMGQEVILRCVPISNHLYFYWYRQILGQKVEFLVSFYNNEISEKSEIFDDQFSVERPDGSNFTLKIRSTKLEDSAMYFCASMRRVGGETQYFGPGTRLLVL.

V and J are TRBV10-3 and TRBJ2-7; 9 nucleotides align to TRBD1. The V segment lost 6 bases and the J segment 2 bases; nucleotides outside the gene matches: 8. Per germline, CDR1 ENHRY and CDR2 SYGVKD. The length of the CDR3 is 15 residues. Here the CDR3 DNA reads TGTGCCATCAGAGCCGGGACAGGGCTCACCTACGAGCAGTACTTC. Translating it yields CAIRAGTGLTYEQYF.

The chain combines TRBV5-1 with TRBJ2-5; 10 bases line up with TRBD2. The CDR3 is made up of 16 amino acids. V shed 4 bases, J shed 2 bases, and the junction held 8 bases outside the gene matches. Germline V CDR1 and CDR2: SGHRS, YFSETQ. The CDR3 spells CASSVVLAGLQETQYF. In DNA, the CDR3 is TGCGCCAGCAGCGTCGTACTAGCGGGGCTGCAAGAGACCCAGTACTTC.

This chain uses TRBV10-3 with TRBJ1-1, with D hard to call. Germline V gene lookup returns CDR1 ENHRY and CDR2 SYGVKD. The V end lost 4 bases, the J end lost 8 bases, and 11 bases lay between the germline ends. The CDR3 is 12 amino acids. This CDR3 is CAISGNLDEAFF. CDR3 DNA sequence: TGTGCCATCAGTGGTAATCTAGACGAAGCTTTCTTT.

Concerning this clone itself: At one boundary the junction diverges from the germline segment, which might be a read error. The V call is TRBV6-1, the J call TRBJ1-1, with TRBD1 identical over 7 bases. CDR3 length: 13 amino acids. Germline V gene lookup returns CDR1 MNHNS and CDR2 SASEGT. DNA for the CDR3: TGTGCCAGCAGTGAAACAAGGGGGACAGCCACCGTGTTT. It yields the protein CASSETRGTATVF.

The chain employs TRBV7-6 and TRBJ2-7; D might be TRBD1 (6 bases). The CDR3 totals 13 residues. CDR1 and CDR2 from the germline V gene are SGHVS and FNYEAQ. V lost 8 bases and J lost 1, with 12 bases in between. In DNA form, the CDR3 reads TGTGCCAGCTCGGACAGTCTTTCCTACGAGCAGTACTTC. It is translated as CASSDSLSYEQYF.

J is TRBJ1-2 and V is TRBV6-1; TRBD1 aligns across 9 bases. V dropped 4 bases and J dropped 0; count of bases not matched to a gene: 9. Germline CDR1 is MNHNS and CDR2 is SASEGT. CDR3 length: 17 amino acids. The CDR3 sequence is CASSAGTGSNANYGYTF. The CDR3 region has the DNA TGTGCCAGCAGTGCAGGGACAGGGTCGAATGCTAACTATGGCTACACCTTC.

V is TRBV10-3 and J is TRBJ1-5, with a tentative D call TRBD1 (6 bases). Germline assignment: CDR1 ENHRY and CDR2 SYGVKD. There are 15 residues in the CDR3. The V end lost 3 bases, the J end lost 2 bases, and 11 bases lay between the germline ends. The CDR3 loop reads CAISERGGGNQPQHF. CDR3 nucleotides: TGTGCCATCAGTGAACGAGGGGGGGGCAATCAGCCCCAGCATTTT.

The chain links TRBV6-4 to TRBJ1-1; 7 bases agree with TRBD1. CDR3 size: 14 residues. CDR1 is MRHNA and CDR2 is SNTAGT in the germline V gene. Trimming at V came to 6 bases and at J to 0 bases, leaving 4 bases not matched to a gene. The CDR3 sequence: CASRRDSLNTEAFF. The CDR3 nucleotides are TGTGCCAGCAGGCGGGACAGTTTGAACACTGAAGCTTTCTTT.